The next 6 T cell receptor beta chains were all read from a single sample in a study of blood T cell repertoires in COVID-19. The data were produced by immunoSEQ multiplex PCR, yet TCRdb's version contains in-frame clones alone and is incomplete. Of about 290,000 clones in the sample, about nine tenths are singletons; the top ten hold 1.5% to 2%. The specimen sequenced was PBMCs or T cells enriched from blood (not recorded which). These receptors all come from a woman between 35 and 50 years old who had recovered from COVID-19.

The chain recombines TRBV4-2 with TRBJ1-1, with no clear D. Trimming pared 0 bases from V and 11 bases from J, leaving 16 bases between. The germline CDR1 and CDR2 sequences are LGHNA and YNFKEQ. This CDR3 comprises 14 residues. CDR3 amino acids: CASSQDRGGRSAFF. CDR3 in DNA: TGTGCCAGCAGCCAAGATAGAGGCGGGAGGTCGGCTTTCTTT.

The CDR3 region has the DNA TGTGCCAGCAGCACCCGGGACAGAGGAAACACCATATATTTT. Translated: CASSTRDRGNTIYF. The V call is TRBV11-1, the J call TRBJ1-3; 7 nucleotides match TRBD1. Unmatched junction bases numbered 5, after V lost 5 bases and J lost 4 bases. CDR3 size: 14 residues. Germline loops: CDR1 SGHAT, CDR2 FQDESV (reference sequence).

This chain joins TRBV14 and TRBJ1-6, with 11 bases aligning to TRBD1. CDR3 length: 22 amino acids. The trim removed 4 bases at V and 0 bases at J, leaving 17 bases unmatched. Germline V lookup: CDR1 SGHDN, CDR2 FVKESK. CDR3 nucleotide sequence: TGTGCCAGCAGCCGAAGGGGGTTGTCAGGACAGGGGGCGAGCTCCTATAATTCACCCCTCCACTTT. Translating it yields CASSRRGLSGQGASSYNSPLHF.

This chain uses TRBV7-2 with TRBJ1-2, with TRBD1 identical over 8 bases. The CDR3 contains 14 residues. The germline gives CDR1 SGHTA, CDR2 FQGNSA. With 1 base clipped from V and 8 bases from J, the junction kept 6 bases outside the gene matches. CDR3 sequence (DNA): TGTGCCAGCAGCTTAGGTCCAGGGGGCAGCGGCTACACCTTC. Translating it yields CASSLGPGGSGYTF.

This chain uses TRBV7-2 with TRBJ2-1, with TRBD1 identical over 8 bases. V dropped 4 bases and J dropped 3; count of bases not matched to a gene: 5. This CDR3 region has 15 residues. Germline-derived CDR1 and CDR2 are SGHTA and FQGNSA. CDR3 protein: CASSSGQGGYNEQFF. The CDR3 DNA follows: TGTGCCAGCAGCTCCGGACAGGGAGGCTACAATGAGCAGTTCTTC.

The CDR3 reads CASSQFLGERAFF. In DNA, the CDR3 is TGTGCCAGCAGCCAATTCCTTGGGGAGCGCGCTTTCTTT. This rearrangement joins TRBV3-1 (or the pseudogene TRBV3-2) to TRBJ1-1; no reliable D call. V lost 2 bases and J 11 bases, leaving 15 bases between the germline ends. Germline V gene lookup returns CDR1 LGHDT and CDR2 YNNKEL (reference sequence). The CDR3 totals 13 residues.